This TCR beta chain appears in the sequencing data of a study of vaccination and CD4 T cells after COVID-19. Treatment specified: roughly nine-day PBMC culture with coronavirus spike peptide pools or control peptides (ViraFEST assay). As to this clonotype: Its antigen is unknown.

Cultured CD4+ T-cell DNA underwent Oncomine TCR Beta short-read sequencing. TCRdb itself ran the PCR reads through MiXCR, one entry per CDR3 protein. The table shows roughly 10,000 distinct CDR3 sequences, with approximately 29% occurring only once. Study-wide findings and caveats: Convalescent patients showed a median approximately 89% of reactive clones that were seen only post-vaccination.

CDR1 and CDR2 (germline): DFQATT, SNEGSKA (reference sequence). V shed 0 bases and J shed 5 bases, with 16 bases lying between them. The CDR3 is made up of 15 amino acids. This specimen was CD4+ T cells from blood, cultured in vitro, taken after SARS-CoV-2 vaccination. The TCR originated in a human donor who had recovered from COVID-19. The chain employs TRBV20-1 and TRBJ1-1; the D gene is possibly TRBD1 (6 bases). CDR3 bases: TGCAGTGCTAGAGATCAGGGGAGAAGCAATACTGAAGCTTTCTTT. Its translation: CSARDQGRSNTEAFF.